Listed below are T cell receptor beta chains from one sample, sequenced in a study of cytomegalovirus exposure and HLA in healthy donors. Sequencing used immunoSEQ multiplex PCR; TCRdb keeps in-frame clones, though not all of them. The sample records 110,000 to 150,000 clones, approximately 84% being singletons. Sequencing was done on a sample of PBMCs. Every receptor here comes from a woman in her sixties in good health and CMV-seropositive. CDR3s include the opening cysteine and the closing phenylalanine or tryptophan. D genes are given only for firm matches. The listing skips clone size in some rows; elsewhere it reads once, few, many or a size class.

cdr3_aa cdr3_nt j_call d_call clone_size v_call
CASGLGVQGTQETQYF TGTGCCAGCGGCTTAGGGGTGCAGGGGACACAAGAGACCCAGTACTTC TRBJ2-5 . . TRBV7-6
CSALGDRGAYEQYF TGCAGCGCTCTCGGGGACAGGGGGGCCTACGAGCAGTACTTC TRBJ2-7 TRBD1 once TRBV29-1
CAWSALGVRYEQYF TGTGCCTGGAGCGCCCTAGGGGTTCGGTACGAGCAGTACTTC TRBJ2-7 . . TRBV30
CASSLGGGVKAGQPQHF TGTGCCAGCAGCTTGGGGGGCGGGGTTAAGGCGGGCCAGCCCCAGCATTTT TRBJ1-5 . . TRBV5-6
CASSLAVGTGEKLFF TGTGCCAGCAGCTTAGCGGTGGGGACAGGGGAAAAACTGTTTTTT TRBJ1-4 TRBD1 . TRBV7-8
CAWSGAGGRFGNTIYF TGTGCCTGGAGTGGAGCGGGAGGGAGGTTTGGAAACACCATATATTTT TRBJ1-3 . . TRBV30
CASSDVSGGLDTQYF TGTGCCAGCAGTGATGTGTCGGGAGGGCTGGATACGCAGTATTTT TRBJ2-3 TRBD2 . TRBV6-4
CASSLAAGLNYGYTF TGCGCCAGCAGCTTGGCAGCAGGGTTAAACTATGGCTACACCTTC TRBJ1-2 . . TRBV5-1
CASTQTGSTEAFF TGTGCCAGCACCCAGACAGGGAGCACTGAAGCTTTCTTT TRBJ1-1 TRBD1 . TRBV28
CASSARADTEAFF TGTGCCAGCAGTGCCAGGGCGGACACTGAAGCTTTCTTT TRBJ1-1 . . TRBV28
CASSNTGSEGYTF TGTGCCAGCAGCAATACAGGTTCGGAGGGCTACACCTTC TRBJ1-2 . . TRBV6-5
CASSLEGGLTEAFF TGTGCCAGCAGCTTGGAAGGGGGCTTAACTGAAGCTTTCTTT TRBJ1-1 TRBD1 few TRBV5-5
CASSMDRGPPSYEQYF TGTGCCAGCAGCATGGACAGGGGGCCACCTAGCTACGAGCAGTACTTC TRBJ2-7 TRBD1 . TRBV7-9
CASKVTGESYNEQFF TGTGCCAGCAAAGTAACAGGGGAGTCCTACAATGAGCAGTTCTTC TRBJ2-1 TRBD1 . TRBV2
CASSEEGVVRGELFF TGTGCCAGCAGTGAAGAGGGAGTAGTGCGCGGGGAGCTGTTTTTT TRBJ2-2 . . TRBV6-1
CASSLEPLSNTEAFF TGTGCCAGCAGCTTGGAGCCCCTTTCGAACACTGAAGCTTTCTTT TRBJ1-1 . . TRBV5-4
CASSSGGRQAPEQYF TGTGCCAGCAGCTCGGGCGGGAGGCAAGCTCCCGAGCAGTACTTC TRBJ2-7 TRBD2 once TRBV6-5
CASSFLLAGGREQYF TGTGCCAGCAGTTTCCTACTAGCGGGAGGGAGAGAGCAGTACTTC TRBJ2-7 TRBD2 . TRBV27
CASTRVGSGANVLTF TGTGCCAGCACCAGGGTGGGCTCTGGGGCCAACGTCCTGACTTTC TRBJ2-6 . few TRBV27
CASSFGSRMGQWQFF TGTGCCAGCAGCTTCGGAAGTCGGATGGGACAGTGGCAGTTCTTC TRBJ2-1 TRBD1 . TRBV13
CASSLGREGVGEQFF TGTGCCAGCAGCTTGGGACGGGAGGGTGTGGGTGAGCAGTTCTTC TRBJ2-1 TRBD2 . TRBV5-4
CASSYSNAGGPYEQYF TGTGCCAGCAGTTACTCGAACGCGGGAGGACCCTACGAGCAGTACTTC TRBJ2-7 TRBD2 . TRBV6-5
CASRLTDGQTSTEAFF TGTGCCAGCAGATTAACTGATGGACAGACATCCACTGAAGCTTTCTTT TRBJ1-1 . . TRBV28
CASSPTGDRGAYEQYF TGCGCCAGCAGCCCGACGGGGGATCGGGGGGCCTACGAGCAGTACTTC TRBJ2-7 TRBD2 . TRBV4-3
CASSLVGGASYVQYF TGTGCCAGCAGCTTGGTCGGCGGGGCCTCCTACGTGCAGTACTTC TRBJ2-7 . once TRBV5-6
CASSYSGGGKLFF TGTGCCAGCAGTTACTCCGGGGGTGGTAAACTGTTTTTT TRBJ1-4 . many TRBV6-5
CASSSPRGLNYGYTF TGTGCCAGCAGTTCCCCAAGAGGGCTAAACTATGGCTACACCTTC TRBJ1-2 . . TRBV28
CASSSRLAEQYF TGTGCCAGCAGCTCCAGACTAGCGGAGCAGTACTTC TRBJ2-7 TRBD2 . TRBV7-9
CASSSGTSGLTDTQYF TGTGCCAGCAGCTCAGGAACTAGCGGACTCACAGATACGCAGTATTTT TRBJ2-3 TRBD2 . TRBV7-2
CASSQDPQDRGISPLHF TGCGCCAGCAGCCAAGATCCCCAGGACAGGGGGATTTCACCCCTCCACTTT TRBJ1-6 TRBD1 . TRBV4-1
CASSPIEDRVYEQYF TGTGCCAGCAGTCCTATAGAGGACAGGGTCTACGAGCAGTACTTC TRBJ2-7 TRBD1 . TRBV27
CASLSGGVHEQYF TGTGCCAGCCTCTCAGGAGGGGTACACGAGCAGTACTTC TRBJ2-7 . . TRBV11-2
CASRAGTASYNEQFF TGTGCCAGCAGGGCCGGGACAGCGTCCTACAATGAGCAGTTCTTC TRBJ2-1 TRBD1 . TRBV6-5
CASRGQTNQPQHF TGTGCCAGCAGGGGACAGACTAATCAGCCCCAGCATTTT TRBJ1-5 TRBD1 . TRBV2
CASSQTTRPETQYF TGTGCCAGCAGCCAAACGACTAGACCAGAGACCCAGTACTTC TRBJ2-5 . . TRBV7-8
CASTQGLNTEAFF TGTGCCAGCACACAGGGCCTGAACACTGAAGCTTTCTTT TRBJ1-1 . . TRBV7-2
CASSQEMSGRSGQYF TGTGCCAGCAGCCAAGAAATGAGCGGGAGATCCGGTCAGTACTTC TRBJ2-7 TRBD2 . TRBV4-2
CASNPLSGQQQYF TGTGCCAGCAATCCCCTGTCCGGACAGCAGCAGTACTTC TRBJ2-7 . . TRBV7-9
CASSTRDRVLARQYF TGTGCCAGCAGTACCCGGGACAGGGTACTTGCTAGGCAGTACTTC TRBJ2-7 TRBD1 . TRBV28
CASSTPWEIFTDTQYF TGTGCCAGTAGTACCCCGTGGGAGATATTCACAGATACGCAGTATTTT TRBJ2-3 . once TRBV19
CSVDFPDYQETQYF TGCAGCGTTGATTTCCCAGACTACCAAGAGACCCAGTACTTC TRBJ2-5 . . TRBV29-1
CASSGGLAVTQYF TGTGCCAGCAGCGGAGGACTAGCAGTTACGCAGTATTTT TRBJ2-3 TRBD2 . TRBV7-9
CASSLALSGSQGEQFF TGCGCCAGCAGCTTGGCCTTGAGCGGGAGCCAAGGTGAGCAGTTCTTC TRBJ2-1 TRBD2 few TRBV5-1
CASSPLDTNYGYTF TGTGCCAGCTCACCTTTGGACACTAACTATGGCTACACCTTC TRBJ1-2 . . TRBV18
CASSSLPGVADTYNEQFF TGTGCCAGCAGCTCGCTCCCCGGGGTAGCGGATACCTACAATGAGCAGTTCTTC TRBJ2-1 . . TRBV7-9
CASSLGGTSFTGELFF TGTGCCAGCAGCTTGGGCGGGACTAGCTTCACCGGGGAGCTGTTTTTT TRBJ2-2 TRBD2 . TRBV5-4
CASSMGQGYEAFF TGTGCCAGTAGTATGGGGCAGGGGTATGAAGCTTTCTTT TRBJ1-1 . . TRBV19
CASSSDNIIYEQYF TGTGCCAGCAGTTCGGACAATATAATTTACGAGCAGTACTTC TRBJ2-7 . once TRBV28
CASSSPLFETQYF TGTGCCAGCAGTTCCCCCCTGTTCGAGACCCAGTACTTC TRBJ2-5 . . TRBV6-6
CASSIMRSGANVLTF TGTGCCAGTAGTATAATGCGTAGTGGGGCCAACGTCCTGACTTTC TRBJ2-6 . . TRBV19
CASSLSTRLGEQYF TGTGCCAGCAGTTTGTCGACTCGCCTTGGGGAGCAGTACTTC TRBJ2-7 . . TRBV28
CASSQDRGYQETQYF TGCGCCAGCAGCCAAGATCGAGGGTACCAAGAGACCCAGTACTTC TRBJ2-5 . . TRBV4-1
CASSGRGTEAFF TGTGCCAGTAGCGGCAGGGGCACTGAAGCTTTCTTT TRBJ1-1 . . TRBV19
CASRRQGLGNTIYF TGTGCCAGCAGGCGACAGGGTCTGGGGAACACCATATATTTT TRBJ1-3 TRBD1 . TRBV28
CASSFKGINEKLFF TGTGCCAGCAGTTTTAAGGGGATTAATGAAAAACTGTTTTTT TRBJ1-4 . . TRBV28
CSVSFRGTEQETQYF TGCAGCGTCTCATTCAGGGGAACGGAACAAGAGACCCAGTACTTC TRBJ2-5 . . TRBV29-1